The present T cell receptor (beta chain) was sequenced within a study of shared clonotypes between healthy human individuals. Study outcomes and limitations: Naive subsets typically showed greater estimated richness than memory subsets.

Assay: immunoSEQ multiplex PCR; the TCRdb copy retains only in-frame clones and omits some. Seen here are a few hundred thousand clones, 95% to 97% observed once, and the top ten hold 0.32%. As for this clone: Its cognate antigen is unknown.

This CDR3 comprises 13 residues. The V segment lost 7 bases and the J segment 2 bases; nucleotides outside the gene matches: 4. Germline V gene sequence: CDR1 SNHLY, CDR2 FYNNEI. The chain joins TRBV2 to TRBJ2-7, with TRBD2 identical over 8 bases. The origin of this receptor is a man aged 30 to 45 in good health. Sequences were obtained from memory CD8+ T cells sorted from blood. Documented subset: CD45RO+ cells pooled with CCR7-negative TemRA cells. CDR3 in DNA: TGTGCCAGCAAGACTAGCGCCGCCTACGAGCAGTACTTC. It specifies CASKTSAAYEQYF.